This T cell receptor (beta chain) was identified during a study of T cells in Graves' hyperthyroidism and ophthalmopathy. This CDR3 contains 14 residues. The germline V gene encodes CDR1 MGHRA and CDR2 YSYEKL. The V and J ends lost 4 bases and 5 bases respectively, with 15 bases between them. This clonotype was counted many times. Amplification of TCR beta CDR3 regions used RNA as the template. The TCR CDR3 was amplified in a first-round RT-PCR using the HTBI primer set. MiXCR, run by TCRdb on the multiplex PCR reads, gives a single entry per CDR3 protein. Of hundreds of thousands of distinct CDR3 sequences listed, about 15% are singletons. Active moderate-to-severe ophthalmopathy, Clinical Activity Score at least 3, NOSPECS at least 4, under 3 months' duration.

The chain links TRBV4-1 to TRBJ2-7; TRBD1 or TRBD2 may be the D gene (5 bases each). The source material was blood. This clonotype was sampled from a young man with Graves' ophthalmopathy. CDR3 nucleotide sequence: TGCGCCAGCAGCCCCTCACCCGGGGCGCACGAGCAGTACTTC. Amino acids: CASSPSPGAHEQYF.